This TCR beta chain was retrieved from a study of early T cells in non-severe SARS-CoV-2 infection. Study overall: Bulk RNA isolated from unsorted whole blood underwent sequencing; chains were not paired.

Findings of the study overall: Database matching using VDJdb favored anti-spike CD8 responses, with private and CD4 specificities left missing.

Individual cDNA molecules were tagged with unique molecular identifiers. In TCRdb, the 5' RACE reads were re-called with MiXCR into one record per CDR3 protein. The data hold 15,000 to 20,000 distinct CDR3 sequences, with 4.5% to 6.5% observed a single time. Points on this clonotype: Its matching antigen is unknown.

Source material: whole blood. The TCR sequence derives from an adult who was a healthcare worker with PCR-confirmed SARS-CoV-2 infection or an uninfected control (not recorded which).

The CDR3 coding sequence is TGTGCCAGCAGACCCGACAGGGACACTGAAGCTTTCTTT. This translates into CASRPDRDTEAFF. This chain links TRBV6-1 with TRBJ1-1; TRBD1 matches 7 bases. This CDR3 comprises 13 residues. Germline V CDR1 and CDR2: MNHNS, SASEGT. V shed 6 bases, J shed 3 bases, and the junction held 4 bases outside the gene matches.